Below are 31 T cell receptor beta chains sequenced from a single sample in a study of blood T cells in healthy people across ages. The authors ran a second PCR of 7 to 11 cycles using a sample-barcoded 5' primer and a J-beta primer mix. From the 5' RACE reads, TCRdb called clonotypes with MiXCR, one entry per CDR3 protein. This table has 1.5 million to 2 million distinct CDR3 sequences, 49% appearing once. Sequenced: blood. These receptors were obtained from a middle-aged woman in good health.

J is TRBJ2-3 and V is TRBV20-1; D is tentatively TRBD1 or TRBD2 (7 bases each). The CDR3 sequence is 18 residues long. Germline V gene data show CDR1 as DFQATT and CDR2 as SNEGSKA (reference sequence). Trimming shortened V by 1 base and J by 4 bases, and 24 bases separated the two germline ends. As DNA, the CDR3 is TGCAGTGCTAGAGCCCAACTTCGGGGAGGGGGCAGGGCAGATACGCAGTATTTT. The encoded protein is CSARAQLRGGGRADTQYF.

The chain carries TRBV6-1 and TRBJ2-1; TRBD2 matches 12 bases. The CDR3 contains 16 residues. Germline CDR1 is MNHNS and CDR2 is SASEGT. The J segment lost 5 bases and the V segment lost 6 bases, leaving 8 bases of the junction unmatched. DNA of the CDR3: TGTGCCAGCAGACTTCACCGACTAGCGGGGGACAATGAGCAGTTCTTC. It is translated as CASRLHRLAGDNEQFF.

V gene TRBV20-1 combines with J gene TRBJ1-2; D ambiguous. V was trimmed by 3 bases and J by 1 base, leaving 12 bases between them. Per germline, CDR1 DFQATT and CDR2 SNEGSKA (reference sequence). The CDR3 has 14 amino acids. CDR3 coding DNA: TGCAGTGCTAGTTTAGGACCGAGTAACTATGGCTACACCTTC. Translating it yields CSASLGPSNYGYTF.

This clonotype was seen a few times. This chain joins TRBV2 and TRBJ2-3; no reliable D call. V shed 4 bases and J shed 6 bases, with 11 bases lying between them. The CDR3 spans 13 residues. Germline assignment: CDR1 SNHLY and CDR2 FYNNEI. CDR3 nucleotides: TGTGCCAGCAGTGTTTCCCTGGGGGATACGCAGTATTTT. Protein sequence: CASSVSLGDTQYF.

The table lists this clonotype with a count of one. This chain connects TRBV15 to TRBJ1-4; D unresolved. The V gene's germline CDR1 is LNHNV and CDR2 YYDKDF (reference sequence). This CDR3 comprises 12 residues. Trimming took off 0 bases at V and 8 bases at J, with 4 bases between the two ends. The CDR3 here is CATSRDGEKLFF. The CDR3 DNA follows: TGTGCCACCAGCAGAGATGGCGAAAAACTGTTTTTT. Supplemented by reference TRBV15 and TRBJ1-4, the full variable domain reads DAMVIQNPRYQVTQFGKPVTLSCSQTLNHNVMYWYQQKSSQAPKLLFHYYDKDFNNEADTPDNFQSRRPNTSFCFLDIRSPGLGDTAMYLCATSRDGEKLFFGSGTQLSVL.

This clonotype was seen repeatedly, ten times or more. The V and J genes are TRBV12-3 or TRBV12-4 and TRBJ1-2, with TRBD1 as a possible D gene (5 bases). The CDR3 runs to 15 residues. Trimming stripped 6 bases from V and 3 bases from J, with 17 bases between. The CDR3 region is CASSSGGRGHYGYTF. The CDR3 nucleotides read TGTGCCAGCAGCTCCGGAGGGCGGGGACACTATGGCTACACCTTC.

This rearrangement joins TRBV20-1 to TRBJ2-3, with no clear D. The V end lost 0 bases, the J end lost 1 base, and 5 bases lay between the germline ends. Per germline, CDR1 DFQATT and CDR2 SNEGSKA (reference sequence). This CDR3 has 13 residues. The CDR3: CSARDLRTDTQYF. The CDR3 DNA is TGCAGTGCTAGAGACCTTCGCACAGATACGCAGTATTTT.

A few counts support this clonotype. This rearrangement joins TRBV10-3 to TRBJ1-1, with unresolved D. V shed 6 bases and J shed 0 bases, with 8 bases lying between them. The CDR3 spans 13 residues. CDR1 is ENHRY, CDR2 SYGVKD, per germline. CDR3 sequence reads: CAIRNSLNTEAFF. The CDR3 DNA follows: TGTGCCATCAGGAATTCTCTGAACACTGAAGCTTTCTTT.

This chain uses TRBV27 with TRBJ1-2, with TRBD1 matching over 10 bases. The CDR3 consists of 15 residues. The germline gives CDR1 MNHEY, CDR2 SMNVEV (reference sequence). The trim removed 6 bases at V and 4 bases at J, leaving 8 bases unmatched. The CDR3: CASSVGTGVGYGYTF. In DNA, the CDR3 is TGTGCCAGCAGCGTAGGGACAGGGGTGGGCTATGGCTACACCTTC.

This clonotype was recorded only once. The chain uses TRBV20-1 and TRBJ2-5, with D hard to call. The germline V and J ends were trimmed by 0 bases and 11 bases, with 19 bases remaining between them. The CDR3 spans 14 residues. Germline V gene data show CDR1 as DFQATT and CDR2 as SNEGSKA (reference sequence). CDR3 residues: CSARDTRFYNEQYF. The CDR3, as DNA: TGCAGTGCTAGAGATACCAGGTTTTACAATGAGCAGTACTTC.

This sequence joins TRBV7-2 and TRBJ2-1; 8 bases agree with TRBD2. J gave up 6 bases and V 4 bases, and 8 bases lay outside the gene matches. The germline gives CDR1 SGHTA, CDR2 FQGNSA. This CDR3 has 15 residues. The chain's CDR3 is CASSSSGGGGNEQFF. The CDR3 DNA reads as TGTGCCAGCAGCTCCTCCGGGGGGGGCGGCAATGAGCAGTTCTTC.

About this clonotype: The junction shows a germline mismatch at one end, possibly a read error. The chain recombines TRBV5-1 with TRBJ1-6; D call uncertain. CDR1 and CDR2 from the germline V gene are SGHRS and YFSETQ. The CDR3 runs to 13 residues. The CDR3 is CASSLAENSPLHF. The CDR3 nucleotides are TGTGCCAGCAGCTTGGCAGAGAATTCACCCCTCCACTTT.

The chain couples TRBV7-9 to TRBJ2-5, with D perhaps given as TRBD1 or TRBD2 (5 bases each). Germline V lookup: CDR1 SEHNR, CDR2 FQNEAQ (reference sequence). V shed 3 bases and J shed 11 bases, with 28 bases lying between them. The CDR3 has 17 residues. The chain's CDR3 is CASSFPPVGEHSNEQYF. CDR3 sequence (DNA): TGTGCCAGCAGCTTCCCCCCGGTGGGGGAACACTCTAATGAGCAGTACTTC.

This rearrangement joins TRBV28 to TRBJ1-5, with TRBD1 as a possible D gene (6 bases). Germline loops: CDR1 MDHEN, CDR2 SYDVKM. This CDR3 has 14 amino acids. V was clipped by 6 bases and J by 7 bases, with 16 bases between them. The CDR3 loop reads CASSLSRGEQPQHF. CDR3 DNA: TGTGCCAGCAGCCTATCCAGGGGCGAACAGCCCCAGCATTTT.

The rearrangement joins TRBV29-1 to TRBJ2-1; D not resolved. The CDR3 is 13 residues long. Trimming removed 6 bases at V and 4 bases at J, with 13 bases between. Germline-derived CDR1 and CDR2 are SQVTM and ANQGSEA. CDR3 protein: CSVPETHYNEQFF. CDR3 in DNA: TGCAGCGTACCAGAGACACATTACAATGAGCAGTTCTTC.

The gene calls are TRBV5-1 and TRBJ2-7; 8 bases are a match to TRBD1. Germline V gene sequence: CDR1 SGHRS, CDR2 YFSETQ. This CDR3 region has 16 residues. The V and J ends lost 4 bases and 2 bases, in that order; junction bases with no gene match: 11. The CDR3 sequence is CASSPNWTGRPYEQYF. The CDR3 nucleotides are TGCGCCAGCAGCCCAAACTGGACAGGGCGGCCCTACGAGCAGTACTTC.

The V call is TRBV7-6, the J call TRBJ1-6; no definite D call. Per the germline V gene, CDR1 is SGHVS and CDR2 is FNYEAQ. V lost 1 base and J lost 6, with 13 bases in between. This CDR3 spans 16 amino acids. The CDR3 loop is CASSLDGGRGNSPLHF. CDR3 DNA: TGTGCCAGCAGCTTAGACGGCGGGCGGGGTAATTCACCCCTCCACTTT.

The CDR3 loop is CASSAGGQGAINEQFF. The CDR3 coding sequence is TGCGCCAGCAGCGCGGGGGGACAGGGGGCCATCAATGAGCAGTTCTTC. The chain is built from TRBV5-1 and TRBJ2-1, with 12 nucleotides matching TRBD1. Per germline, CDR1 SGHRS and CDR2 YFSETQ. The V and J ends lost 4 bases and 6 bases, in that order; junction bases with no gene match: 8. This CDR3 comprises 16 residues.

This clonotype was seen a few times. The genes are TRBV2 and TRBJ2-6, with D maybe TRBD1 (5 bases). V shed 4 bases and J shed 0 bases, with 19 bases lying between them. CDR3 size: 19 residues. Germline CDR1 is SNHLY and CDR2 is FYNNEI. Written as DNA, the CDR3 is TGTGCCAGCAGTGTCAATCGACAGCCGATCTTCTCTGGGGCCAACGTCCTGACTTTC. This encodes CASSVNRQPIFSGANVLTF.

The J gene is TRBJ2-7, the V gene TRBV28; D perhaps matches TRBD1 (5 bases). TRBJ2-5 matches the DNA end more closely, so the J call is doubtful. The V gene's germline CDR1 is MDHEN and CDR2 SYDVKM. The length of the CDR3 is 15 residues. In nucleotides, the CDR3 is TGTGCCAGCAGTCTTCTAACAGGCGGTACGGAGACCCAGTACTTC. Translated, it gives CASSLLTGGTETQYF.

V usage is TRBV15 and J usage is TRBJ1-2; 9 bases match TRBD1. The germline V gene has CDR1 LNHNV and CDR2 YYDKDF (reference sequence). The CDR3 runs to 17 residues. J lost 3 bases, V lost 1 base, and 9 bases had no gene match. CDR3 residues: CATSRGTRDRVDYGYTF. DNA of the CDR3: TGTGCCACCAGCAGAGGTACCCGGGACAGGGTCGACTATGGCTACACCTTC.

The J gene is TRBJ2-2, the V gene TRBV7-2, with 11 bases lining up with TRBD2. Germline CDR1 and CDR2: SGHTA and FQGNSA. The CDR3 has 15 amino acids. V gave up 7 bases and J gave up 6 bases; unmatched junction bases: 7. In DNA form, the CDR3 reads TGTGCCAGCAACATAACGGGACTAGCGGCCGGGGAGCTGTTTTTT. This sequence encodes CASNITGLAAGELFF.

This clonotype appeared a few times. The chain has TRBV7-2 and TRBJ2-7, with D tentatively TRBD1 (6 bases). V was pared by 2 bases and J by 6 bases, with 20 bases between. This CDR3 has 16 amino acids. Germline CDR1 is SGHTA and CDR2 is FQGNSA. CDR3 region: CASSLSPGQYRGEQYF. CDR3 coding DNA: TGTGCCAGCAGCTTATCTCCTGGACAGTACCGAGGCGAGCAGTACTTC.

The J gene is TRBJ2-6, the V gene TRBV4-3; D could derive from TRBD1 or TRBD2 (6 bases each). V was pared by 0 bases and J by 0 bases, with 12 bases between. Per germline, CDR1 LGHNA and CDR2 YSLEER. The CDR3 runs to 18 residues. The CDR3 DNA reads TGCGCCAGCAGCCAAGAAGGGGGGCGCGTCTCTGGGGCCAACGTCCTGACTTTC. Translating it yields CASSQEGGRVSGANVLTF.

This rearrangement joins TRBV12-5 to TRBJ1-5, with D tentatively TRBD1 (6 bases). Germline CDR1 reads LGHNT; CDR2 reads FRNRAP. Trimming took off 0 bases at V and 3 bases at J, with 12 bases between the two ends. The CDR3 is 16 residues long. CDR3 sequence (DNA): TGTGCTAGTGGTTTGGTTATCCGGGACACCAATCAGCCCCAGCATTTT. It codes for CASGLVIRDTNQPQHF.

The chain has TRBV25-1 and TRBJ2-5, with a possible D match to TRBD2 (6 bases). The CDR3 is 14 amino acids. The ends were cut back, 1 base at V and 5 bases at J, with 11 bases in the middle. The germline gives CDR1 MGHDK, CDR2 SYGVNS. The CDR3 region is CASSEFTSRETQYF. CDR3 nucleotide sequence: TGTGCCAGCAGTGAATTTACTAGCCGGGAGACCCAGTACTTC. Supplemented by reference TRBV25-1 and TRBJ2-5, the full variable domain reads EADIYQTPRYLVIGTGKKITLECSQTMGHDKMYWYQQDPGMELHLIHYSYGVNSTEKGDLSSESTVSRIRTEHFPLTLESARPSHTSQYLCASSEFTSRETQYFGPGTRLLVL.

This clonotype was seen only a few times. The CDR3 DNA is TGTGCCAGCAGCCAAGTTACAGCGTACGAGCAGTACTTC. Protein product: CASSQVTAYEQYF. The chain links TRBV3-1 to TRBJ2-7; D unresolved. The ends were cut back, 1 base at V and 4 bases at J, with 8 bases in the middle. Per the germline V gene, CDR1 is LGHDT and CDR2 is YNNKEL (reference sequence). The CDR3 length is 13 residues.

With regard to this clonotype: At one boundary the junction diverges from the germline segment, which might be a read error. The CDR3 nucleotides are TGCAGTGCTAGAGATTCGGGAGGGTCGTGGGCCTACAGCAATCATCCCCAGCATTTT. Its protein is CSARDSGGSWAYSNHPQHF. The chain combines TRBV20-1 with TRBJ1-5; D not resolved. Germline loops: CDR1 DFQATT, CDR2 SNEGSKA (reference sequence). The CDR3 sequence is 19 residues long.

J is TRBJ2-4 and V is TRBV6-5; perhaps TRBD2 as D (5 bases). TRBJ2-7 explains the end of the DNA better; the J call may be wrong. The germline CDR1 and CDR2 sequences are MNHEY and SVGAGI. The CDR3 is 15 amino acids. CDR3 DNA: TGTGCCAGCAGACGGAAGGCCAGGAGACTAATCGAGCAGTACTTC. This translates into CASRRKARRLIEQYF.

V usage is TRBV4-1 and J usage is TRBJ2-3, with 9 bases that match TRBD2. This CDR3 region has 14 residues. CDR1 and CDR2 (germline): MGHRA, YSYEKL. With V trimmed by 8 bases and J by 2 bases, 5 bases remained unmatched. The CDR3 sequence: CASAAGGVTDTQYF. The CDR3 nucleotides are TGCGCCAGCGCTGCGGGGGGGGTCACAGATACGCAGTATTTT.

This clonotype was seen just once. CDR3: CSVSGGTGSIYEQFF. The CDR3 nucleotides are TGCAGCGTTTCAGGTGGGACAGGGTCTATCTACGAGCAGTTCTTC. The rearrangement uses TRBV29-1 and TRBJ2-1; the match to TRBD1 covers 9 bases. With 5 bases clipped from V and 10 bases from J, the junction kept 15 bases outside the gene matches. CDR1 and CDR2 (germline): SQVTM, ANQGSEA. This CDR3 is 15 amino acids long.